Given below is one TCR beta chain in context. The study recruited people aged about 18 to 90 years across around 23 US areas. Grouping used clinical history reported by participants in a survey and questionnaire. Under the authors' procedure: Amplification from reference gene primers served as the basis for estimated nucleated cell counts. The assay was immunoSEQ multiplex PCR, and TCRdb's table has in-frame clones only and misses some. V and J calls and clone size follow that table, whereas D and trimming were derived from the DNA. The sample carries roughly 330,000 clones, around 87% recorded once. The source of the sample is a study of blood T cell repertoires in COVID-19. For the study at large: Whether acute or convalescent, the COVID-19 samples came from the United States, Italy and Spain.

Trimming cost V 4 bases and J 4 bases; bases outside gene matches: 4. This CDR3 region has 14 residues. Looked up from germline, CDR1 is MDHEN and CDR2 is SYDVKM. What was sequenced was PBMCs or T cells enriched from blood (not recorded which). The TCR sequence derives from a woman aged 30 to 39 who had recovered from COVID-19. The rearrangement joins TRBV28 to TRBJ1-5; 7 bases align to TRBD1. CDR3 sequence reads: CASSYRGRNQPQHF. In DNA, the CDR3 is TGTGCCAGCAGTTACAGGGGTAGGAATCAGCCCCAGCATTTT.